This T cell receptor (beta chain) was recorded in a study of identical twins. Regarding the study as a whole: Interpretation of the results relied on cross-sectional statistical analysis and not on following the same donors. The degree of excess twin sharing was weaker in beta out-of-frame sequences.

Details on this clonotype: The antigen is undetermined.

TCRdb re-analysed the 5' RACE reads in MiXCR, keeping a single row per CDR3 protein. The sample carries a few hundred thousand distinct CDR3 sequences, roughly 9.5% recorded once. The CDR3 is 13 residues long. Germline V gene sequence: CDR1 LNHDA, CDR2 SQIVND (reference sequence). Another study also made use of these data, one on yellow fever vaccine responses in identical twins. In that study: Twins' T cell vaccine responses reportedly looked partly convergent, partly personalized.

The receptor was derived from a woman between 18 and 29 years old in good health. The sample consisted of PBMCs. The rearrangement links TRBV19 to TRBJ2-1; 10 bases match TRBD1. CDR3 in amino acids: CGTGTGVYNEQFF. CDR3 nucleotides: TGTGGGACCGGGACAGGGGTATACAATGAGCAGTTCTTC.